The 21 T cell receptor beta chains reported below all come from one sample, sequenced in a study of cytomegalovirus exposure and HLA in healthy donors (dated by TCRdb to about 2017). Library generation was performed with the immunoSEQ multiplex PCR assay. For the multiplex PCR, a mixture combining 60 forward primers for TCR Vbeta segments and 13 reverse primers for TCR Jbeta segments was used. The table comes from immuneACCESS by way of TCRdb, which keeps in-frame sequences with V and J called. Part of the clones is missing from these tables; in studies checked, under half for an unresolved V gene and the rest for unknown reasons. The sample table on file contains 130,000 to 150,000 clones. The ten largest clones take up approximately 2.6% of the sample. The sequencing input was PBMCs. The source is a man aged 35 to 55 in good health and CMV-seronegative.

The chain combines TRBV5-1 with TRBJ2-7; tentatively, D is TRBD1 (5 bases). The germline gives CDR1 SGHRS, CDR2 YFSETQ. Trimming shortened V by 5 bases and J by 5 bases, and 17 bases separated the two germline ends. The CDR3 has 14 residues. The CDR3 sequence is CASSSTGHADEQYF. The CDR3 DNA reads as TGCGCCAGCAGTTCAACCGGACACGCCGACGAGCAGTACTTC.

In DNA, the CDR3 is TGTGCCAGCAGCCCGGGAGATACGCAGTATTTT. This translates into CASSPGDTQYF. V usage is TRBV5-5 and J usage is TRBJ2-3; D call uncertain. There are 11 residues in the CDR3. Per the germline V gene, CDR1 is SGHKS and CDR2 is YYEKEE (reference sequence). The V end was cut by 4 bases, the J end by 5 bases, with 5 bases between.

DNA for the CDR3: TGCGCCAGCAGCCCCCTTCCACGCGCCGGGGAGCTGTTTTTT. This gives the protein CASSPLPRAGELFF. The chain joins TRBV4-1 to TRBJ2-2; D unclear. Germline loops: CDR1 MGHRA, CDR2 YSYEKL. The CDR3 loop spans 14 amino acids. Trimming pared 4 bases from V and 6 bases from J, leaving 12 bases between.

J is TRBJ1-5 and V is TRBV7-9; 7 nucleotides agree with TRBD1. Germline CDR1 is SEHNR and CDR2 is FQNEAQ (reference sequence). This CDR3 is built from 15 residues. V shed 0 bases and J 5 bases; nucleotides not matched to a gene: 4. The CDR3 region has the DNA TGTGCCAGCAGCTTAGCCCTCCAGGGGGATCAGCCCCAGCATTTT. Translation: CASSLALQGDQPQHF.

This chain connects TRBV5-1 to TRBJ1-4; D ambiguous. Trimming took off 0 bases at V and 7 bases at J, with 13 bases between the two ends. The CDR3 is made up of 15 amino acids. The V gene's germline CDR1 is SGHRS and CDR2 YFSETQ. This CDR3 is CASSLAEALGEKLFF. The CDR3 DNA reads TGCGCCAGCAGCTTGGCGGAGGCGCTGGGTGAAAAACTGTTTTTT.

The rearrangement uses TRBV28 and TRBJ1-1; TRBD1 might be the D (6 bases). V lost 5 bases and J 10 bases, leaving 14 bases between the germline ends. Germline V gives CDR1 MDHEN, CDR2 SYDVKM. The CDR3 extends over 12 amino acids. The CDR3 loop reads CASSTGPSRAFF. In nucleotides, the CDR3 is TGTGCCAGCAGTACAGGGCCCAGTCGAGCTTTCTTT.

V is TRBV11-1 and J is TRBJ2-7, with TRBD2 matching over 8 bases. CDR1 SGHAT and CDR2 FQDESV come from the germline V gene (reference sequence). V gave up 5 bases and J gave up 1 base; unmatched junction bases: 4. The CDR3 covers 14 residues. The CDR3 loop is CASSHSGASYEQYF. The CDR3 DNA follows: TGTGCCAGCAGCCATAGCGGGGCTTCCTACGAGCAGTACTTC.

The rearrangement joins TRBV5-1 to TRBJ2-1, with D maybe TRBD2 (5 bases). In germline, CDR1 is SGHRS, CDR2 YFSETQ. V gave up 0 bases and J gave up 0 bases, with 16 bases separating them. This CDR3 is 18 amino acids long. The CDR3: CASSLDLADPLSYNEQFF. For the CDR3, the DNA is TGCGCCAGCAGCTTGGATCTAGCCGATCCCCTCTCCTACAATGAGCAGTTCTTC.

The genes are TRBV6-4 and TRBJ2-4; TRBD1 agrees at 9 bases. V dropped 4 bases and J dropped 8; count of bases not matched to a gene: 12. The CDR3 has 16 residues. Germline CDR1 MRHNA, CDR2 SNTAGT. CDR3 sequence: CASSAPGTGWRDIQYF. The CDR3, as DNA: TGTGCCAGCAGTGCCCCCGGGACAGGGTGGAGGGACATTCAGTACTTC.

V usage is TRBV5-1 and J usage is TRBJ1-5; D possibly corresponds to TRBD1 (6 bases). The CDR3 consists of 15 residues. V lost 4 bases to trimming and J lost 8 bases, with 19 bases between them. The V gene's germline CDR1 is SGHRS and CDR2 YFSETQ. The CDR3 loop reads CASSPTGDTREPQHF. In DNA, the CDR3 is TGCGCCAGCAGCCCGACCGGGGACACCAGAGAGCCCCAGCATTTT. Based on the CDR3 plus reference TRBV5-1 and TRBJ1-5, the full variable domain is KAGVTQTPRYLIKTRGQQVTLSCSPISGHRSVSWYQQTPGQGLQFLFEYFSETQRNKGNFPGRFSGRQFSNSRSEMNVSTLELGDSALYLCASSPTGDTREPQHFGDGTRLSIL.

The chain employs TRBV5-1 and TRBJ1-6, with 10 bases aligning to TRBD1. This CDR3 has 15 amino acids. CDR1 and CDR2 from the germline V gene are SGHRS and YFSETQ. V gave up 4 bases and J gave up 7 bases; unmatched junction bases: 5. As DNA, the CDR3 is TGCGCCAGCAGCATCGACAGGGGGCTGAATTCACCCCTCCACTTT. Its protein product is CASSIDRGLNSPLHF.

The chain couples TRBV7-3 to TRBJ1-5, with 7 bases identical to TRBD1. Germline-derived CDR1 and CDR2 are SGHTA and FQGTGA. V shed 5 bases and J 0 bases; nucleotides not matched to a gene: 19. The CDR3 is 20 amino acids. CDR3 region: CASSTDLQGRPPNSNQPQHF. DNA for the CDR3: TGTGCCAGCAGCACCGACCTACAGGGGAGGCCCCCAAATAGCAATCAGCCCCAGCATTTT.

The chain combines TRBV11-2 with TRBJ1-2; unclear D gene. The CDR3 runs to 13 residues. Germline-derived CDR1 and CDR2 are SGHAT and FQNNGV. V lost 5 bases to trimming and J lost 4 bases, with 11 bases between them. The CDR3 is CASSPGRTYGYTF. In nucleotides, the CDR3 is TGTGCCAGCAGCCCGGGTCGAACCTATGGCTACACCTTC. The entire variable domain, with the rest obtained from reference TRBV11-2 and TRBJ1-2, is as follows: EAGVAQSPRYKIIEKRQSVAFWCNPISGHATLYWYQQILGQGPKLLIQFQNNGVVDDSQLPKDRFSAERLKGVDSTLKIQPAKLEDSAVYLCASSPGRTYGYTFGSGTRLTVV.

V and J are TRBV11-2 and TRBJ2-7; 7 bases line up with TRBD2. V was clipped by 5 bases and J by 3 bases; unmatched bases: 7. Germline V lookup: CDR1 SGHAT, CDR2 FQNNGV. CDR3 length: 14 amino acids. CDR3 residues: CASSSSAGVYEQYF. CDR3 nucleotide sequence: TGTGCCAGCAGCAGCTCGGCGGGGGTCTACGAGCAGTACTTC.

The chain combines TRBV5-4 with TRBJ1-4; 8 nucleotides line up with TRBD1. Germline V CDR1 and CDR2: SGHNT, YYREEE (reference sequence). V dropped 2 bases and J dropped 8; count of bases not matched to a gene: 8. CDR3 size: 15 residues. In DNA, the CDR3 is TGTGCCAGCAGCTTAGCCGGGACAGGCCGGGAAAAACTGTTTTTT. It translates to CASSLAGTGREKLFF.

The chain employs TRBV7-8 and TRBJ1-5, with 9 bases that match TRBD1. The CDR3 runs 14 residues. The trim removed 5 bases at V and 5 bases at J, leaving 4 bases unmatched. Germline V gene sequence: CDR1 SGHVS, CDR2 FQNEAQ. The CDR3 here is CASSLQGADQPQHF. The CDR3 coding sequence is TGTGCCAGCAGCCTACAGGGGGCGGATCAGCCCCAGCATTTT. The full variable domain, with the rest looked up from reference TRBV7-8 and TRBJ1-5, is GAGVSQSPRYKVAKRGQDVALRCDPISGHVSLFWYQQALGQGPEFLTYFQNEAQLDKSGLPSDRFFAERPEGSVSTLKIQRTQQEDSAVYLCASSLQGADQPQHFGDGTRLSIL.

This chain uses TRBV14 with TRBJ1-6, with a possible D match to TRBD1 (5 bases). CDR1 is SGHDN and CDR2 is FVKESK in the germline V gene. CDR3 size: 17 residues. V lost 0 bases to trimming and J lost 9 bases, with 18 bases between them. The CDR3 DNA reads TGTGCCAGCAGCCAAGATGAGACAGCAGCGTTACTTTCACCCCTCCACTTT. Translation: CASSQDETAALLSPLHF.

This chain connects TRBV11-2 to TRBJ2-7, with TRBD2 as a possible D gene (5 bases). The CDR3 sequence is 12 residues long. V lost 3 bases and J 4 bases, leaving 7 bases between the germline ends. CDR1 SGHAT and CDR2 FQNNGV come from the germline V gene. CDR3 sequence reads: CASSFEGYEQYF. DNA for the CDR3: TGTGCCAGCAGCTTTGAGGGTTACGAGCAGTACTTC. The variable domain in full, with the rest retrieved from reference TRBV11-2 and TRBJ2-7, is EAGVAQSPRYKIIEKRQSVAFWCNPISGHATLYWYQQILGQGPKLLIQFQNNGVVDDSQLPKDRFSAERLKGVDSTLKIQPAKLEDSAVYLCASSFEGYEQYFGPGTRLTVT.

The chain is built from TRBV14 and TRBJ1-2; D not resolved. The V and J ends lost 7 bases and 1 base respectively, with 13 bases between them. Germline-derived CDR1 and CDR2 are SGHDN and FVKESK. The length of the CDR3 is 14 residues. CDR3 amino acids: CASNDVGSNYGYTF. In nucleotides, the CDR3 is TGTGCCAGCAACGACGTAGGGAGTAACTATGGCTACACCTTC.

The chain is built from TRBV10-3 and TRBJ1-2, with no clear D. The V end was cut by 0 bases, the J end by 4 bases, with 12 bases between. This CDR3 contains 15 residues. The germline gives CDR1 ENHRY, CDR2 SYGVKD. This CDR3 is CAISESFQFPYGYTF. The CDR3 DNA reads TGTGCCATCAGTGAGTCTTTTCAATTCCCCTATGGCTACACCTTC.

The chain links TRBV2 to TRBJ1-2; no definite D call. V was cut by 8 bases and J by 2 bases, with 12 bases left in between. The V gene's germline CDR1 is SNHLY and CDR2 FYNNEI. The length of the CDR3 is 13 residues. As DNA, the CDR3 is TGTGCCAGCGCCGAGGGCTACAACTATGGCTACACCTTC. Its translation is CASAEGYNYGYTF. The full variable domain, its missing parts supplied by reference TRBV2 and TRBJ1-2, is EPEVTQTPSHQVTQMGQEVILRCVPISNHLYFYWYRQILGQKVEFLVSFYNNEISEKSEIFDDQFSVERPDGSNFTLKIRSTKLEDSAMYFCASAEGYNYGYTFGSGTRLTVV.